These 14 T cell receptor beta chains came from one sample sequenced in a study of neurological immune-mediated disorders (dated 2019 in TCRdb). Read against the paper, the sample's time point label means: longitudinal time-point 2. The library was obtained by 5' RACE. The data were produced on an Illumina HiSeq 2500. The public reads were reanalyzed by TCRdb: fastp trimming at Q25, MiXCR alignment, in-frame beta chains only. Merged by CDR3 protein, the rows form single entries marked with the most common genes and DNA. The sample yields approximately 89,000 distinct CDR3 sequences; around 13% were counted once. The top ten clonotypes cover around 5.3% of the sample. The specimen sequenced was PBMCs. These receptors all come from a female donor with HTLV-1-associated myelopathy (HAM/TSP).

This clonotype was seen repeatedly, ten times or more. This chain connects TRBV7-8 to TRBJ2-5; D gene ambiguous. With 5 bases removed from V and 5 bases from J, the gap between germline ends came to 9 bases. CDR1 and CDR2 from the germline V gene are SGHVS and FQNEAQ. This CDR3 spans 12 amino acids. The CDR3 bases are TGTGCCAGCAGCCAACCTCAGGAGACCCAGTACTTC. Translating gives CASSQPQETQYF.

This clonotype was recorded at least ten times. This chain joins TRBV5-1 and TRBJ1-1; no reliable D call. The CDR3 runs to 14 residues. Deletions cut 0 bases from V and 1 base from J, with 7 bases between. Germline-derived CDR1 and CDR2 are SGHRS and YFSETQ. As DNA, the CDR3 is TGCGCCAGCAGCTTGGACCCGGGGAACACTGAAGCTTTCTTT. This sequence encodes CASSLDPGNTEAFF.

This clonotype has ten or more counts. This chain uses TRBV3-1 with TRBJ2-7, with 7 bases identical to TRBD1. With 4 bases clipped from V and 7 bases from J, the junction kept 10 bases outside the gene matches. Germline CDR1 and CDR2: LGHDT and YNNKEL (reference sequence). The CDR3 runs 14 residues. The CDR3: CASSLLGQPREQYF. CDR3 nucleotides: TGTGCCAGCAGCCTCCTGGGACAGCCCAGAGAGCAGTACTTC.

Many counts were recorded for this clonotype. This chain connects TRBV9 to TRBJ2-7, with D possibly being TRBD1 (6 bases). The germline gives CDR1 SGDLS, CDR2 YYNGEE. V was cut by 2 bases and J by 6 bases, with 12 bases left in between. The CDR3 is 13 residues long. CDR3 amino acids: CASSVSQGTEQYF. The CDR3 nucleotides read TGTGCCAGCAGCGTCTCACAGGGAACCGAGCAGTACTTC.

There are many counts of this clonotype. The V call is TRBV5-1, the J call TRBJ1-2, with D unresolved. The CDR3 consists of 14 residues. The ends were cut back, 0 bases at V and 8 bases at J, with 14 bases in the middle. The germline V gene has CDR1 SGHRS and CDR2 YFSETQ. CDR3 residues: CASSLAVSSGGYTF. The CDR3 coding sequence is TGCGCCAGCAGCTTGGCCGTATCATCGGGCGGCTACACCTTC.

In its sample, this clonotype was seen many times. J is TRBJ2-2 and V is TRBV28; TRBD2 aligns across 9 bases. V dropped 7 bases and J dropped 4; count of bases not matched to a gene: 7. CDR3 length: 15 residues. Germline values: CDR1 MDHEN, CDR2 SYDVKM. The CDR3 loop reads CASIAGGRGTGELFF. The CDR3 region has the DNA TGTGCCAGCATTGCGGGGGGGCGAGGCACCGGGGAGCTGTTTTTT.

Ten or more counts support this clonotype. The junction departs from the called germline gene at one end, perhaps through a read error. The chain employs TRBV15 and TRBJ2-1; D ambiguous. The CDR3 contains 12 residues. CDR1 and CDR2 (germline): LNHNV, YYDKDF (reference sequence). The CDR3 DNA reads TGTGCTACCAGCAGAGTGGGCCTTGAGAAGTTCTTC. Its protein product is CATSRVGLEKFF.

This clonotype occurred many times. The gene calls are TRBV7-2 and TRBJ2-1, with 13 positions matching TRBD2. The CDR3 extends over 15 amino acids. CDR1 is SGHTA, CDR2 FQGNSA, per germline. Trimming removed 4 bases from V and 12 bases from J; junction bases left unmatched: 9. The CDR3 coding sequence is TGTGCCAGCAGCTCCCGACTAGCGGGGGGTTATGGGCAGTTCTTC. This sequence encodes CASSSRLAGGYGQFF.

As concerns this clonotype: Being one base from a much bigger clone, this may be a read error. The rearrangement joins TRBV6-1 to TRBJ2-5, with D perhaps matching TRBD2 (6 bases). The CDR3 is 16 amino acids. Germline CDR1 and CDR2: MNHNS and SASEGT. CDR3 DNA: TGTGTCAGCAGTGAAAGGCCTAGCTGGGGAGGCGAGACCCAGTACTTC. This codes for CVSSERPSWGGETQYF.

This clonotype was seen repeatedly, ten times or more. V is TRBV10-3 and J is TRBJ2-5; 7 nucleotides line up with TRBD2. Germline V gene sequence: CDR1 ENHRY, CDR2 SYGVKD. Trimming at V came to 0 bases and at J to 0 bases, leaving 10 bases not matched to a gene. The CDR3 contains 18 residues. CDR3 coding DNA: TGTGCCATCAGTGAGTCGTTCGGAGGCGGGGGAGACCAAGAGACCCAGTACTTC. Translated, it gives CAISESFGGGGDQETQYF.

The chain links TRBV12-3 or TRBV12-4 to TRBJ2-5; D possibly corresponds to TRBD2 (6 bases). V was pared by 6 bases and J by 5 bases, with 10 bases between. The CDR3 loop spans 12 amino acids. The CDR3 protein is CASRDGGETQYF. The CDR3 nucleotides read TGTGCCAGCAGGGACGGAGGGGAGACCCAGTACTTC.

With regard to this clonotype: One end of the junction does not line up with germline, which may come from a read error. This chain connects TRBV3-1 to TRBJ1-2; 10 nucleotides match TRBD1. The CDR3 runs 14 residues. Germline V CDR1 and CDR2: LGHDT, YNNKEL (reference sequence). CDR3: CDSSLTGQGVGYTF. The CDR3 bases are TGTGACAGCAGCCTGACAGGACAGGGGGTCGGCTACACCTTC. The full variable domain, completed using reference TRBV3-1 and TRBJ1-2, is DTAVSQTPKYLVTQMGNDKSIKCEQNLGHDTMYWYKQDSKKFLKIMFSYNNKELIINETVPNRFSPKSPDKAHLNLHINSLELGDSAVYFCDSSLTGQGVGYTFGSGTRLTVV.

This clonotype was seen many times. The CDR3 DNA reads as TGTGCCAGCAGTCAGGGACTAGCGGGGGCCTTCGGAGATACGCAGTATTTT. Protein product: CASSQGLAGAFGDTQYF. This chain links TRBV6-5 with TRBJ2-3; TRBD2 matches at 14 bases. This CDR3 has 17 residues. V lost 5 bases, J lost 5 bases, and 9 bases stayed unmatched. Germline CDR1 MNHEY, CDR2 SVGAGI.

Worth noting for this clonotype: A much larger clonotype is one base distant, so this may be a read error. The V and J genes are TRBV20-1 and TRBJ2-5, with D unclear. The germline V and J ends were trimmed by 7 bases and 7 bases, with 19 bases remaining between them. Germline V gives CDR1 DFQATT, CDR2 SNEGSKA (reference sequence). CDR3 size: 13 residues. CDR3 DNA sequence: TGCAGTGATATCCCTGGGCAGCTCGGGACCCAGTACTTC. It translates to CSDIPGQLGTQYF.